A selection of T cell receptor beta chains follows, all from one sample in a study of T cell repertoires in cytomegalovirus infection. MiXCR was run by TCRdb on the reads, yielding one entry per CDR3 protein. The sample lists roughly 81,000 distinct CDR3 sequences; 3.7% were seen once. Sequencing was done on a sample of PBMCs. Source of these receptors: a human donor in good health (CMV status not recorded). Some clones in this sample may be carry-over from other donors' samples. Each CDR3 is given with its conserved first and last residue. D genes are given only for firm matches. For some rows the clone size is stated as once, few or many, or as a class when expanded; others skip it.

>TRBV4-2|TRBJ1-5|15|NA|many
TGTGCCAGCAGCCAAGGTTTAACGTCAGGCCAGCCCCAGCATTTT
CASSQGLTSGQPQHF
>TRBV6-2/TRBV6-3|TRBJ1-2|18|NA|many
TGTGCCAGCAGTCACAAAGCAGGGGAACGGATGGGTCGCGCTGGCTACACCTTC
CASSHKAGERMGRAGYTF
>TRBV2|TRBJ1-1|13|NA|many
TGTGCCAGCAGTTTCCCCCCGAACACTGAAGCTTTCTTT
CASSFPPNTEAFF
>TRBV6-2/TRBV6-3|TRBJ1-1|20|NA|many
TGTGCCAGCAGTTACTTGCTCGAGGGCCCCTCCCAAGGGCCCGGCACTGAAGCTTTCTTT
CASSYLLEGPSQGPGTEAFF
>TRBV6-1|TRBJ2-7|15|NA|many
TGTGCCAGCAGTCCCGGGCTAGCCAGCTCCTACGAGCAGTACTTC
CASSPGLASSYEQYF
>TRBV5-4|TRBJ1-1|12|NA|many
TGTGCCAGCAGCTACCGGACAGATGAAGCTTTCTTT
CASSYRTDEAFF
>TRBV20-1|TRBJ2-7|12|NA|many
TGCAGTGCTAGTGCGGGGAGCTACGAGCAGTACTTC
CSASAGSYEQYF
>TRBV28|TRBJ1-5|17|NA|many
TGTGCCAGCAGCCAACCGACAGTCTTAACTAGCAATCAGCCCCAGCATTTT
CASSQPTVLTSNQPQHF
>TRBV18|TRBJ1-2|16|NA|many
TGTGCCAGCCGCCCAGGGACCGAATCTGTTTACTATGGCTACACCTTC
CASRPGTESVYYGYTF
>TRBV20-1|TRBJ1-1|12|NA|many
TGCAGTGCTGTACAGGGCTTGGCTGAAGCTTTCTTT
CSAVQGLAEAFF
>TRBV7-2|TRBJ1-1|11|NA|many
TGTGCCAGCACGGAGAACACTGAAGCTTTCTTT
CASTENTEAFF
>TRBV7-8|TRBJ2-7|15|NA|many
TGTGCCAGCAGCCCGAGGGGGGACATATCCTACGAGCAGTACTTC
CASSPRGDISYEQYF
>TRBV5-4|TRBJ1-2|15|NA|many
TGTGCCAGCAGCTTGGCCCAGGTCAGGAACTATGGCTACACCTTC
CASSLAQVRNYGYTF
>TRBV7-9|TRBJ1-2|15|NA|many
TGTGCCAGCAGCCCAAGCCCGGTGAGGAGGAGGGGCTACACCTTC
CASSPSPVRRRGYTF
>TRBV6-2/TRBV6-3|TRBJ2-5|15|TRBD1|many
TGTGCCAGCAGTCAGGGGGCAGGACTCCAAGAGACCCAGTACTTC
CASSQGAGLQETQYF
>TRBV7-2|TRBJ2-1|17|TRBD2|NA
TGTGCCAGCAGCCGAGGGACTAGCTATCTAAGTACAAATGAGCAGTTCTTC
CASSRGTSYLSTNEQFF
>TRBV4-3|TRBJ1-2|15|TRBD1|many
TGCGCCAGCAGCCAGCCGGGACAGAGACACTATGGCTACACCTTC
CASSQPGQRHYGYTF
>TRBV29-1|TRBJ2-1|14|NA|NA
TGCAGCGCCCGAGTTATGAGCTCCTACAATGAGCAGTTCTTC
CSARVMSSYNEQFF
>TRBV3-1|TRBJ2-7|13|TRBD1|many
TGTGCCAGCAGCCACTTGGACAGGGGCGAGCAGTACTTC
CASSHLDRGEQYF
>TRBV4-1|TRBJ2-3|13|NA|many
TGTGCCAGCAGCCAAGACAAGGGGCATACGCAGTATTTT
CASSQDKGHTQYF
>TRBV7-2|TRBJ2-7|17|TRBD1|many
TGTGCCAGCAGCTTAGTGGTAGGGACAGGGGTCTCCTACGAGCAGTACTTC
CASSLVVGTGVSYEQYF
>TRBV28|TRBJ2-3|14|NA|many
TGTGCCAGCAGTTTGGACAGAACCACAGATACGCAGTATTTT
CASSLDRTTDTQYF
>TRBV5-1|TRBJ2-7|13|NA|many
TGCGCCAGCAGACCCGGGCAGAGCTACGAGCAGTACTTC
CASRPGQSYEQYF
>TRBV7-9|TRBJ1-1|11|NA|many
TGTGCCAGCAATCGAGACACTGAAGCTTTCTTT
CASNRDTEAFF
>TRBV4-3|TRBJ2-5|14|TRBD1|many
TGCGCCAGCAGCCAAGCAGGGGGCAGTGAGACCCAGTACTTC
CASSQAGGSETQYF
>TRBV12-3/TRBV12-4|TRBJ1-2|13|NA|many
TGTGCCAGCAGTTTGACAGAGAACTATGGCTACACCTTC
CASSLTENYGYTF
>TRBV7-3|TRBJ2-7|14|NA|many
TGTGCCAGCAGCCCTAATCCTGGAACGTACGAGCAGTACTTC
CASSPNPGTYEQYF
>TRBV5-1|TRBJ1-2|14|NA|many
TGCGCCAGCAGCTTGGGAGGTCGGCTGACGGGCTACACCTTC
CASSLGGRLTGYTF
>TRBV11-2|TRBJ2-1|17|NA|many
TGTGCCAGCAGCTTAGTGGTAGGCAGGGGAACCTACAATGAGCAGTTCTTC
CASSLVVGRGTYNEQFF
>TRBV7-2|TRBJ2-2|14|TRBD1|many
TGTGCCAGCACCTCGGATCAGGGGGCCGGGGAGCTGTTTTTT
CASTSDQGAGELFF
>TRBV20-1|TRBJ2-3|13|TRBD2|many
TGCAGTGCCACCGGACTAGATTTGGATACGCAGTATTTT
CSATGLDLDTQYF
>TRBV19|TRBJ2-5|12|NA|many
TGTGCCAGTAGCCCCCTGGGGGAGACCCAGTACTTC
CASSPLGETQYF
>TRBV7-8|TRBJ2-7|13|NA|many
TGTGCCAGCAGCCTCCCGCGGTCGGGCGAGCAGTACTTC
CASSLPRSGEQYF
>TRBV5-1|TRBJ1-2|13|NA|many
TGCGCCAGCAGCTTTCTAGGGGAGAATGGCTACACCTTC
CASSFLGENGYTF